This T cell receptor beta chain was identified in a study of cytomegalovirus exposure and HLA in healthy donors. Across the study: As an earlier analysis found, 150 million to 200 million T cells yielded about 120 million unique TCR beta sequences.

A multiplex PCR was run with 60 Vbeta primers and 13 Jbeta primers. Some clones are missing from TCRdb's copy, which holds only in-frame ones; the method was immunoSEQ multiplex PCR. The repertoire includes 300,000 or so clones, about four fifths of them detected once, and 2% to 2.5% sits in the top ten. Turning to this clone: Its antigen is unidentified.

The donors were healthy bone marrow donors. The study's findings and limits: The authors listed 150 or so TCR beta chains as cytomegalovirus-associated.

The V gene's germline CDR1 is MNHEY and CDR2 SVGAGI. The trim removed 0 bases at V and 8 bases at J, leaving 3 bases unmatched. The CDR3 totals 13 residues. Material: PBMCs. V is TRBV6-5 and J is TRBJ1-1, with 7 bases matching TRBD1. This TCR came from a woman aged 40 to 50 in good health and CMV-seropositive. CDR3 in amino acids: CASSYSEDREAFF. In DNA form, the CDR3 reads TGTGCCAGCAGTTACTCTGAGGACAGGGAAGCTTTCTTT.